This is a list of T cell receptor beta chains from one sample in a study of T cells after yellow fever vaccination. TCRdb ran MiXCR on the 5' RACE reads and lists one entry per CDR3 protein. The sample has approximately 150,000 distinct CDR3 sequences, roughly 8.8% seen once. The sample here was CD8+ T cells sorted from PBMCs, taken 45 days after the yellow fever booster vaccination. The receptors come from a man in his late teens or twenties who received the YFV17D yellow fever vaccine. CDR3s include the opening cysteine and the closing phenylalanine or tryptophan. D genes are given only for firm matches. Rows give clone size only sometimes, using once, few, many, or a class for an expanded clone.

CDR3 | DNA | V | D | size | J | length
CASSQDGGSSYNEQFF | TGCGCCAGCAGCCAAGATGGCGGGAGCTCCTACAATGAGCAGTTCTTC | TRBV4-3 | TRBD2 | many | TRBJ2-1 | 16
CASSSHRGAGQFF | TGTGCCAGCAGTTCCCACCGGGGGGCCGGGCAGTTCTTC | TRBV6-5 | . | few | TRBJ2-1 | 13
CASSQEGLAVSSYNEQFF | TGCGCCAGCAGCCAAGAGGGACTAGCGGTGAGCTCCTACAATGAGCAGTTCTTC | TRBV4-1 | TRBD2 | few | TRBJ2-1 | 18
CASSHGQGGLKETQYF | TGTGCCAGCAGCCACGGGCAGGGGGGCCTGAAAGAGACCCAGTACTTC | TRBV7-6 | . | few | TRBJ2-5 | 16
CASSGTGVDNSPLHF | TGTGCCAGCAGCGGTACAGGGGTAGACAATTCACCCCTCCACTTT | TRBV9 | TRBD1 | . | TRBJ1-6 | 15
CASSEGGNEQFF | TGTGCCAGCAGCGAAGGGGGCAATGAGCAGTTCTTC | TRBV12-3/TRBV12-4 | . | many | TRBJ2-1 | 12
CATSDPRRTSTDTQYF | TGTGCCACCAGTGATCCCCGGAGGACTAGCACAGATACGCAGTATTTT | TRBV24-1 | . | few | TRBJ2-3 | 16
CASSVSGRRAPPDEQYF | TGCGCCAGCAGCGTCTCGGGACGCAGGGCGCCGCCGGACGAGCAGTACTTC | TRBV5-1 | . | few | TRBJ2-7 | 17
CSVTGTYGYTF | TGCAGCGTTACAGGGACCTATGGCTACACCTTC | TRBV29-1 | . | once | TRBJ1-2 | 11
CASSLRDPEGQYF | TGTGCCAGCAGCTTAAGGGACCCAGAAGGGCAGTATTTT | TRBV7-9 | . | few | TRBJ2-3 | 13
CASTLLQGPSYGYTF | TGTGCCAGCACCTTACTCCAGGGCCCCTCCTATGGCTACACCTTC | TRBV7-8 | . | . | TRBJ1-2 | 15
CASSYGPGEAFF | TGTGCCAGCAGTTACGGGCCCGGAGAAGCTTTCTTT | TRBV6-5 | . | . | TRBJ1-1 | 12
CASSLGQGSGYTF | TGCGCCAGCAGCTTGGGTCAGGGTAGCGGCTACACCTTC | TRBV5-1 | . | few | TRBJ1-2 | 13
CASSPRTVNYGYTF | TGTGCCAGCAGTCCCAGGACAGTTAACTATGGCTACACCTTC | TRBV6-5 | . | . | TRBJ1-2 | 14
CASSLAGLAGDHNEQFF | TGTGCCAGCAGCTTAGCGGGGCTAGCGGGGGACCACAATGAGCAGTTCTTC | TRBV7-6 | TRBD2 | once | TRBJ2-1 | 17
CASSGHPRETQYF | TGCGCCAGCAGCGGGCACCCTCGGGAGACCCAGTACTTC | TRBV5-1 | . | few | TRBJ2-5 | 13
CASSPVDTETQYF | TGTGCCAGCAGTCCGGTGGATACCGAGACCCAGTACTTC | TRBV6-5 | . | . | TRBJ2-5 | 13
CASSRAGETKNIQYF | TGTGCCAGCAGCAGGGCAGGGGAAACCAAAAACATTCAGTACTTC | TRBV7-9 | . | many | TRBJ2-4 | 15
CASSVGGGGSDTQYF | TGTGCCAGCAGCGTAGGTGGCGGGGGGTCAGATACGCAGTATTTT | TRBV9 | TRBD2 | few | TRBJ2-3 | 15
CASSQERDSGNEQFF | TGCGCCAGCAGCCAAGAAAGGGATAGCGGCAATGAGCAGTTCTTC | TRBV4-3 | . | few | TRBJ2-1 | 15
CASSLGGDTGELFF | TGTGCCAGCAGTTTAGGGGGGGACACCGGGGAGCTGTTTTTT | TRBV27 | TRBD2 | few | TRBJ2-2 | 14
CSARDREYEQYF | TGCAGTGCTCGGGACAGGGAGTACGAGCAGTACTTC | TRBV20-1 | TRBD1 | many | TRBJ2-7 | 12
CATSRTTSANTGELFF | TGTGCCACCAGCAGAACGACTAGTGCGAACACCGGGGAGCTGTTTTTT | TRBV15 | . | . | TRBJ2-2 | 16
CASGGLIPPATDTQYF | TGCGCCAGCGGGGGGCTCATTCCCCCGGCGACAGATACGCAGTATTTT | TRBV10-2 | . | . | TRBJ2-3 | 16